This record concerns one TCR beta chain sequence. The target antigen is unknown. The germline V and J ends were trimmed by 7 bases and 0 bases, with 13 bases remaining between them. The CDR3 runs to 14 residues. Germline CDR1 and CDR2: MDHEN and SYDVKM. This record belongs to a study of shared clonotypes between healthy human individuals. Study-level findings and limits: Limited genetic and exposure-history diversity came from having few donors.

Every donor, a Caucasian adult, lived in Nashville, Tennessee. Genomic DNA from each subset was divided evenly over several immunoSEQ plates. DNA at around 210 ng, 25,000 to 35,000 T cell genomes, went into sorted-subset replicate PCRs. The method was immunoSEQ multiplex PCR; TCRdb's version includes in-frame clones alone and lacks a portion of them. The table records approximately 500,000 clones, about 95% of them present only once. The rearrangement uses TRBV28 and TRBJ2-7; TRBD1 might be the D (5 bases). This clonotype was obtained from a woman in her 30s in good health. Sequencing was carried out using naive CD4+ T cells sorted from blood. As for subset: CD45RA+ positively selected. CDR3 protein: CASKVQGFSYEQYF. The DNA of the CDR3 is TGTGCCAGCAAAGTGCAGGGCTTCTCCTACGAGCAGTACTTC.